The rows below give T cell receptor beta chains drawn from one sample of a study of T cells of healthy individuals. TCRdb fed the 5' RACE reads into MiXCR, producing one record per CDR3 protein. Of about 53,000 distinct CDR3 sequences in the sample, under 15% were seen once. Every receptor here comes from a human donor in good health. Each CDR3 is given with its conserved first and last residue. A D gene is named only where the DNA matches it firmly. The size entry is marked missing in some rows and otherwise reads once, few, many or a size class.

15,medium-sized,TRBJ2-7,TRBV12-3/TRBV12-4,.,CASSLVQGIPYEQYF,TGTGCCAGCAGTTTAGTCCAGGGGATACCCTACGAGCAGTACTTC
12,few,TRBJ1-1,TRBV12-3/TRBV12-4,TRBD1,CATRQGNTEAFF,TGTGCCACCCGACAGGGGAACACTGAAGCTTTCTTT
17,many,TRBJ2-7,TRBV4-3,TRBD1,CASSPNRGTGGYYEQYF,TGCGCCAGCAGCCCTAACCGCGGGACAGGGGGTTACTACGAGCAGTACTTC
13,many,TRBJ1-5,TRBV7-9,.,CASSIGGIQPQHF,TGTGCCAGCAGTATAGGGGGGATTCAGCCCCAGCATTTT
14,.,TRBJ2-6,TRBV25-1,.,CASSRTDGANVLNF,TGTGCCAGCTCGCGGACCGATGGGGCCAACGTCCTGAATTTC
15,.,TRBJ2-3,TRBV20-1,TRBD2,CSAIKIAGGGDTQYF,TGCAGTGCTATAAAAATAGCGGGGGGGGGAGATACGCAGTATTTT
12,few,TRBJ2-5,TRBV30,.,CAWSILRETQYF,TGTGCCTGGAGTATCCTTCGGGAGACCCAGTACTTC
14,.,TRBJ1-1,TRBV24-1,.,CATTGRGRDTEAFF,TGTGCCACCACTGGACGGGGTCGGGACACTGAAGCTTTCTTT
14,many,TRBJ2-1,TRBV4-3,TRBD1,CASSQGQGDWEQFF,TGCGCCAGCAGCCAGGGACAGGGTGACTGGGAGCAGTTCTTC
15,many,TRBJ2-5,TRBV7-2,.,CASSPGTLAGETQYF,TGTGCCAGCAGCCCGGGGACCCTGGCCGGAGAGACCCAGTACTTC
12,few,TRBJ2-5,TRBV24-1,.,CATRTEKETQYF,TGTGCCACCAGGACCGAGAAGGAGACCCAGTACTTC
14,many,TRBJ2-3,TRBV7-2,.,CASSLDSRTDTQYF,TGTGCCAGCAGCTTAGACTCACGCACAGATACGCAGTATTTT
12,few,TRBJ2-3,TRBV10-3,.,CAISEGGQAQYF,TGTGCCATCAGTGAGGGGGGGCAGGCGCAGTATTTT
15,many,TRBJ2-1,TRBV12-3/TRBV12-4,TRBD2,CASSSWEGSYNEQFF,TGTGCCAGCAGTTCCTGGGAGGGCTCCTACAATGAGCAGTTCTTC
13,few,TRBJ2-5,TRBV19,.,CASSFGSRETQYF,TGTGCCAGTAGTTTTGGGTCCCGAGAGACCCAGTACTTC
17,once,TRBJ1-4,TRBV7-2,.,CASSLVSQGPTNEKLFF,TGTGCCAGCAGCTTAGTCTCTCAAGGGCCAACTAATGAAAAACTGTTTTTT
15,many,TRBJ2-2,TRBV25-1,TRBD2,CASSKGLAHTGELFF,TGTGCCAGCAGTAAGGGACTAGCCCACACCGGGGAGCTGTTTTTT
15,many,TRBJ1-1,TRBV14,.,CASSQDKWLNTEAFF,TGTGCCAGCAGCCAAGATAAGTGGTTGAACACTGAAGCTTTCTTT
16,few,TRBJ1-6,TRBV20-1,TRBD1,CSARVESTGTHSPLHF,TGCAGTGCTAGAGTCGAATCGACAGGGACTCATTCACCCCTCCACTTT
14,many,TRBJ1-5,TRBV20-1,.,CSASGGRGGRPQHF,TGCAGTGCTAGTGGAGGTCGTGGGGGACGGCCCCAGCATTTT
17,many,TRBJ1-1,TRBV6-7,.,CASSYDPTEIRNTEAFF,TGTGCCAGCAGTTACGATCCGACAGAGATACGAAACACTGAAGCTTTCTTT
14,.,TRBJ1-5,TRBV20-1,.,CSARRPLSNQPQHF,TGCAGTGCTCGCAGACCCTTGAGCAATCAGCCCCAGCATTTT
13,many,TRBJ2-3,TRBV7-2,TRBD2,CASRTNRWEGQYF,TGTGCCAGCAGAACCAACCGGTGGGAGGGGCAGTATTTT
14,.,TRBJ2-7,TRBV10-3,.,CAIRGDGTSYEQYF,TGTGCCATCAGGGGGGACGGGACCTCCTACGAGCAGTACTTC
17,many,TRBJ2-5,TRBV12-3/TRBV12-4,TRBD2,CASSSTGFSGREETQYF,TGTGCCAGCAGCTCCACAGGGTTTAGCGGGAGGGAGGAGACCCAGTACTTC
13,many,TRBJ1-5,TRBV6-2/TRBV6-3,.,CASRDSKDQPQHF,TGTGCCAGCAGAGACAGCAAGGATCAGCCCCAGCATTTT